The 26 T cell receptor beta chains presented below share a single source sample, sequenced in a study of CD8+ T cells in alopecia areata. RNA extraction and reverse transcription yielded cDNA as sequencing template. The assay was immunoSEQ multiplex PCR, and TCRdb's table has in-frame clones only and misses some. Of under 250,000 clones in the sample, around 65% were seen once. Treatment defined: oral pan-JAK inhibitor, 5-10 mg twice daily. The sample consisted of CD4+ T cells sorted from blood, taken between weeks 44 and 45, from a patient treated with tofacitinib. Receptors were obtained from a human donor with alopecia areata.

This chain connects TRBV7-3 to TRBJ2-7, with 9 bases identical to TRBD1. Germline V gives CDR1 SGHTA, CDR2 FQGTGA. This CDR3 has 15 amino acids. Trimming removed 5 bases from V and 2 bases from J; junction bases left unmatched: 7. The CDR3 DNA is TGTGCCAGCAGCCAATCCGGGACAGGGCCCTACGAGCAGTACTTC. Residues: CASSQSGTGPYEQYF. Combining the CDR3 with reference TRBV7-3 and TRBJ2-7 gives the whole variable domain GAGVSQTPSNKVTEKGKYVELRCDPISGHTALYWYRQSLGQGPEFLIYFQGTGAADDSGLPNDRFFAVRPEGSVSTLKIQRTERGDSAVYLCASSQSGTGPYEQYFGPGTRLTVT.

The chain couples TRBV18 to TRBJ1-4; tentatively, D is TRBD1 (6 bases). The length of the CDR3 is 16 residues. V was pared by 6 bases and J by 5 bases, with 19 bases between. Germline CDR1 reads KGHSH; CDR2 reads LQKENI. The CDR3 region is CASSPRDIQSNEKLFF. The CDR3 region has the DNA TGTGCCAGCTCTCCCCGGGACATTCAGTCCAATGAAAAACTGTTTTTT.

CDR3 protein: CASSQDRRSETQYF. The CDR3 DNA is TGCGCCAGCAGCCAAGACAGAAGGTCCGAGACCCAGTACTTC. The chain has TRBV4-3 and TRBJ2-5, with unresolved D. Germline lookup yields CDR1 LGHNA and CDR2 YSLEER. V lost 0 bases and J lost 5, with 10 bases in between. CDR3 size: 14 residues.

This chain's CDR3 is CASSIAYSEQFF. Here the CDR3 DNA reads TGTGCCAGTAGTATAGCTTACTCTGAGCAGTTCTTC. The chain employs TRBV19 and TRBJ2-1; D unclear. Germline CDR1 LNHDA, CDR2 SQIVND (reference sequence). The CDR3 covers 12 residues. The V end lost 1 base, the J end lost 9 bases, and 7 bases lay between the germline ends.

In regard to this clone: Within the sample, other DNA sequences also encode this same CDR3. This chain uses TRBV29-1 with TRBJ1-1, with D unresolved. The CDR3 contains 10 residues. In germline, CDR1 is SQVTM, CDR2 ANQGSEA. Trimming stripped 7 bases from V and 2 bases from J, with 5 bases between. The CDR3 bases are TGCAGCGCCAGTAACACTGAAGCTTTCTTT. Its translation: CSASNTEAFF.

This clone was counted a few times. This CDR3 is CASSLTGQGSHEQYF. In DNA, the CDR3 is TGTGCCAGCAGCCTCACGGGACAAGGTTCCCACGAGCAGTACTTC. This chain uses TRBV7-2 with TRBJ2-7, with D maybe TRBD1 (6 bases). Germline V gives CDR1 SGHTA, CDR2 FQGNSA. The CDR3 is 15 residues long. V was cut by 5 bases and J by 5 bases, with 19 bases left in between.

The chain recombines TRBV25-1 with TRBJ1-2; D not resolved. The CDR3 runs 12 residues. V was trimmed by 7 bases and J by 7 bases, leaving 13 bases between them. The germline V gene has CDR1 MGHDK and CDR2 SYGVNS. The CDR3 spells CASMRQSGGYTF. CDR3 coding DNA: TGTGCCAGCATGAGGCAGTCCGGTGGCTACACCTTC.

The chain is built from TRBV27 and TRBJ2-7; D uncertain. CDR3 length: 14 residues. CDR1 is MNHEY and CDR2 is SMNVEV in the germline V gene (reference sequence). Trimming removed 2 bases at V and 2 bases at J, with 10 bases between. Here the CDR3 reads CASSLGLPAYEQYF. CDR3 sequence (DNA): TGTGCCAGCAGTTTAGGGCTACCCGCCTACGAGCAGTACTTC.

The gene calls are TRBV10-3 and TRBJ2-6; TRBD2 aligns across 12 bases. Germline loops: CDR1 ENHRY, CDR2 SYGVKD. Trimming took 6 bases from V and 2 from J; bases not matched to a gene: 14. This CDR3 comprises 20 residues. CDR3 sequence reads: CAISSGRLAGVQAGANVLTF. The CDR3 DNA reads TGTGCCATCAGCTCCGGCCGACTAGCGGGGGTTCAAGCTGGGGCCAACGTCCTGACTTTC.

The chain links TRBV10-1 to TRBJ1-2, with D perhaps TRBD1 (5 bases). Trimming left V 3 bases short and J 4 bases short, with 15 bases between. The CDR3 length is 15 residues. Germline CDR1 and CDR2: WNHNN and SYGVQD (reference sequence). CDR3 residues: CASSEGVGGSYGYTF. The CDR3 DNA follows: TGCGCCAGCAGTGAAGGAGTTGGGGGATCCTATGGCTACACCTTC.

In this sample, this clone turned up a few times. The V and J genes are TRBV29-1 and TRBJ1-1; D is ambiguous. This CDR3 has 13 amino acids. V dropped 6 bases and J dropped 4 bases, with 15 bases sitting between them. In germline, CDR1 is SQVTM, CDR2 ANQGSEA. The CDR3 DNA is TGCAGCGTCGCACGGGGTGCCCTCACTGAAGCTTTCTTT. Residues: CSVARGALTEAFF.

The chain combines TRBV14 with TRBJ1-2; D not certain. This CDR3 spans 15 amino acids. Trimming stripped 4 bases from V and 2 bases from J, with 14 bases between. From germline, CDR1 is SGHDN and CDR2 FVKESK. The CDR3 coding sequence is TGTGCCAGCAGCCCGATGCGAGACTCGAACTATGGCTACACCTTC. Its translation: CASSPMRDSNYGYTF.

This clone was observed once. The rearrangement joins TRBV18 to TRBJ2-5; no clear D gene. The CDR3 extends over 14 amino acids. V lost 0 bases to trimming and J lost 5 bases, with 10 bases between them. CDR1 is KGHSH and CDR2 is LQKENI in the germline V gene. The CDR3, as DNA: TGTGCCAGCTCACCACCGATGCTTGTGGAGACCCAGTACTTC. It yields the protein CASSPPMLVETQYF.

This clone was seen a few times. The chain couples TRBV30 to TRBJ2-1; 7 bases are a match to TRBD2. CDR1 and CDR2 (germline): GTSNPN, SVGIG (reference sequence). This CDR3 region has 13 residues. V shed 5 bases and J 12 bases; nucleotides not matched to a gene: 13. The CDR3 reads CAWDKGRAGLQFF. The CDR3 DNA reads as TGTGCCTGGGATAAGGGCCGAGCGGGGTTGCAGTTCTTC.

V gene TRBV19 combines with J gene TRBJ1-6, with D possibly matching TRBD1 (6 bases). CDR1 is LNHDA and CDR2 is SQIVND in the germline V gene (reference sequence). V lost 6 bases, J lost 6 bases, and 12 bases lay in between. This CDR3 region has 14 residues. CDR3 loop: CASSGQMINSPLHF. The DNA for the CDR3 is TGTGCCAGTAGCGGACAGATGATTAATTCACCCCTCCACTTT. The whole variable domain, remainder taken from reference TRBV19 and TRBJ1-6, is DGGITQSPKYLFRKEGQNVTLSCEQNLNHDAMYWYRQDPGQGLRLIYYSQIVNDFQKGDIAEGYSVSREKKESFPLTVTSAQKNPTAFYLCASSGQMINSPLHFGNGTRLTVT.

The V and J genes are TRBV11-2 and TRBJ1-1; the D is unclear. This CDR3 is 14 amino acids long. Germline assignment: CDR1 SGHAT and CDR2 FQNNGV. Trimming shortened V by 0 bases and J by 3 bases, and 8 bases separated the two germline ends. Here the CDR3 DNA reads TGTGCCAGCAGCTTAGATCTAGGCTACACTGAAGCTTTCTTT. It is translated as CASSLDLGYTEAFF.

The genes are TRBV29-1 and TRBJ1-1; D call uncertain. The CDR3 covers 14 residues. Trimming pared 4 bases from V and 5 bases from J, leaving 17 bases between. Germline V CDR1 and CDR2: SQVTM, ANQGSEA. The CDR3 is CSVVSGPPGTEAFF. The CDR3 nucleotides read TGCAGCGTTGTATCGGGTCCCCCCGGGACTGAAGCTTTCTTT. The full variable domain, its missing parts supplied by reference TRBV29-1 and TRBJ1-1, is SAVISQKPSRDICQRGTSLTIQCQVDSQVTMMFWYRQQPGQSLTLIATANQGSEATYESGFVIDKFPISRPNLTFSTLTVSNMSPEDSSIYLCSVVSGPPGTEAFFGQGTRLTVV.

This clone was found a few times. The chain carries TRBV11-1 and TRBJ1-6; D possibly corresponds to TRBD1 (6 bases). Germline V gene data show CDR1 as SGHAT and CDR2 as FQDESV (reference sequence). This CDR3 spans 15 amino acids. V lost 3 bases and J lost 6, with 12 bases in between. Here the CDR3 reads CASSFQQGRNSPLHF. CDR3 nucleotide sequence: TGTGCCAGCAGCTTTCAACAGGGCCGTAATTCACCCCTCCACTTT.

The chain joins TRBV10-3 to TRBJ2-7, with D possibly matching TRBD2 (8 bases). V gave up 10 bases and J gave up 0 bases, with 16 bases separating them. CDR1 and CDR2 (germline): ENHRY, SYGVKD. This CDR3 is built from 14 residues. This CDR3 is CATQQGTSSYEQYF. The CDR3 bases are TGTGCCACCCAACAGGGGACTAGCTCCTACGAGCAGTACTTC.

This chain uses TRBV30 with TRBJ1-2; 9 bases match TRBD1. Trimming removed 3 bases from V and 6 bases from J; junction bases left unmatched: 5. Per germline, CDR1 GTSNPN and CDR2 SVGIG (reference sequence). The CDR3 is made up of 13 amino acids. Written as DNA, the CDR3 is TGTGCCTGGAGCCAGACAGGGGGAGATGGCTACACCTTC. Its translation: CAWSQTGGDGYTF. The variable domain in full, with the rest retrieved from reference TRBV30 and TRBJ1-2, is SQTIHQWPATLVQPVGSPLSLECTVEGTSNPNLYWYRQAAGRGLQLLFYSVGIGQISSEVPQNLSASRPQDRQFILSSKKLLLSDSGFYLCAWSQTGGDGYTFGSGTRLTVV.

The chain uses TRBV5-1 and TRBJ1-6; 11 positions agree with TRBD1. This CDR3 has 15 amino acids. The V gene's germline CDR1 is SGHRS and CDR2 YFSETQ. V shed 4 bases and J 12 bases; nucleotides not matched to a gene: 9. CDR3 in DNA: TGCGCCAGCAGCACTGGGACAGGGGGGGAGCGACCCCTCCACTTT. As protein: CASSTGTGGERPLHF.

Notes on this clone: Germline and junction disagree at one end, which may indicate a read error. The chain links TRBV5-6 to TRBJ2-7, with 8 bases identical to TRBD1. Germline-derived CDR1 and CDR2 are SGHDT and YYEEEE. This CDR3 has 12 amino acids. The CDR3 DNA is TGCACATCAGGGACAGGCGGCTACGAGCAGTACTTC. Protein sequence: CTSGTGGYEQYF.

The J gene is TRBJ2-6, the V gene TRBV4-3; D gene unclear. CDR3 size: 17 residues. CDR1 and CDR2 (germline): LGHNA, YSLEER. The germline V and J ends were trimmed by 1 base and 0 bases, with 10 bases remaining between them. As DNA, the CDR3 is TGCGCCAGCAGCCAAGGATCGACTGCCTCTGGGGCCAACGTCCTGACTTTC. It translates to CASSQGSTASGANVLTF.

This clone was seen a handful of times. CDR3 nucleotides: TGTGCCAGCAGTGAGCTTACGGGACCTCGACTTTACGAGCAGTACTTC. Protein: CASSELTGPRLYEQYF. The chain employs TRBV2 and TRBJ2-7; D is perhaps TRBD1 or TRBD2 (5 bases each). The V end lost 3 bases, the J end lost 4 bases, and 19 bases lay between the germline ends. The germline gives CDR1 SNHLY, CDR2 FYNNEI. The length of the CDR3 is 16 residues.

Only a few counts were recorded for this clone. The chain recombines TRBV29-1 with TRBJ2-7; 7 bases map to TRBD1. With V trimmed by 3 bases and J by 2 bases, 1 base remained unmatched. CDR1 and CDR2 from the germline V gene are SQVTM and ANQGSEA. CDR3 size: 12 residues. The CDR3 spells CSVDQGAYEQYF. DNA for the CDR3: TGCAGCGTTGATCAGGGGGCCTACGAGCAGTACTTC.

The chain joins TRBV10-3 to TRBJ1-1; no firm D call. V shed 4 bases and J shed 0 bases, with 9 bases lying between them. Germline-derived CDR1 and CDR2 are ENHRY and SYGVKD. The CDR3 has 14 amino acids. This CDR3 is CAISAGSLNTEAFF. CDR3 coding DNA: TGTGCCATCAGTGCGGGCAGCTTGAACACTGAAGCTTTCTTT.